This TCR beta chain originates from a study of T cell changes during pregnancy in multiple sclerosis. The repertoire was sequenced with immunoSEQ multiplex PCR; TCRdb's copy has only in-frame clones and lacks some. The sample has about 99,000 clones, 93% seen once. The CDR3 contains 19 residues. In germline, CDR1 is SGHNT, CDR2 YYREEE (reference sequence). The V segment lost 0 bases and the J segment 0 bases; nucleotides outside the gene matches: 14. The material was peripheral blood, obtained after pregnancy. V gene TRBV5-4 combines with J gene TRBJ2-7, with 8 bases lining up with TRBD2. This receptor was obtained from a female donor with multiple sclerosis, enrolled in a pregnancy study. The CDR3 sequence is CASSLGPSLAGLSSYEQYF. The CDR3 DNA follows: TGTGCCAGCAGCTTGGGTCCCAGCCTAGCGGGCCTAAGCTCCTACGAGCAGTACTTC. Variable domain in full (rest from reference TRBV5-4 and TRBJ2-7): ETGVTQSPTHLIKTRGQQVTLRCSSQSGHNTVSWYQQALGQGPQFIFQYYREEENGRGNFPPRFSGLQFPNYSSELNVNALELDDSALYLCASSLGPSLAGLSSYEQYFGPGTRLTVT.